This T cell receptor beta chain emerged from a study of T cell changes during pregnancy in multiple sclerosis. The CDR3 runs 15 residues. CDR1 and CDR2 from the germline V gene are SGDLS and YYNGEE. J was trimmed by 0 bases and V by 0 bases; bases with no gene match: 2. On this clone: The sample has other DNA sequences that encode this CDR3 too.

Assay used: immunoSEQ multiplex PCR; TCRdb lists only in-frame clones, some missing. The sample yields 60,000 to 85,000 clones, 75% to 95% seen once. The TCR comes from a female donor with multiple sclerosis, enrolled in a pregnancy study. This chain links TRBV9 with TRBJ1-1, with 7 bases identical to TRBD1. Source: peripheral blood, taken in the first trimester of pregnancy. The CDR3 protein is CASSVGGQLNTEAFF. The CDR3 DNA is TGTGCCAGCAGCGTAGGGGGACAGCTGAACACTGAAGCTTTCTTT.